This T cell receptor (beta chain) was identified during a study of CD8 T cells in ankylosing spondylitis (dated by TCRdb to 2017 to 2019). Broadly, across the study: To find TCR variants linked to disease, the study profiled T cell receptor beta repertoires in ankylosing spondylitis patients and healthy donors. The full study cohort was made up of about 25 ankylosing spondylitis patients and 108 healthy donors. Peripheral blood was sampled, and synovial fluid was also collected from ankylosing spondylitis patients. Study-wide findings and limitations: Some motif variants had previously been reported in the synovial fluid and blood of reactive arthritis patients, which suggests shared mechanisms of disease initiation. A TCR beta motif made up of several highly homologous amino acid variants appeared to be characteristic of blood from ankylosing spondylitis patients. In peripheral blood, the disease-linked clones were found at relatively low frequencies and had a CD8+ phenotype. According to the report, matched synovial fluid samples from ankylosing spondylitis patients were significantly enriched for the disease-linked clones.

The germline V gene specifies SNHLY as CDR1 and FYNNEI as CDR2. Ends trimmed: V by 6 bases, J by 1 base; bases unmatched to a gene: 6. Inclusive of the bounding cysteine and phenylalanine, the CDR3 is 14 residues long. The read is trimmed to its CDR3 DNA, 42 bases read in frame from base 1. Sequenced on an Illumina HiSeq 2500. Quantitative 5'-RACE with molecular barcodes was the method used to prepare the TCR beta libraries. The original pipeline was this. A new computational method, built on a probabilistic model of VDJ rearrangement, was used to identify disease-linked TCR variants. TCRdb handled the public reads itself, with Q25 trimming in fastp and clone calling in MiXCR, and kept productive beta chains. CDR3 protein sequences are deduplicated, and each keeps its most common genes and DNA. These V and J calls derive from TCRdb rather than the authors' analysis. This sample comprises fewer than 40,000 distinct CDR3 sequences, 30% of them detected only once. The ten largest account for roughly 42% of the sample.

This clonotype was counted between two and nine times. The clone's antigen remains unknown. Base-call qualities are not available, and no considerably larger clone is one nucleotide away. Synovial fluid samples were paired with blood samples taken from the same ankylosing spondylitis patients. The source is a male donor with ankylosing spondylitis. The rearrangement joined TRBV2 to TRBJ2-7, and TRBD1 matches 7 of the central bases. What was sequenced was synovial fluid, either unsorted or a sorted T cell fraction (not recorded which). The CDR3 amino acid sequence is: CASRGTAVSYEQYF. The sequenced DNA is TGTGCCAGCAGAGGGACAGCTGTTTCCTACGAGCAGTACTTC.